The clone carrying this T cell receptor (beta chain) was picked up a small number of times. Its specificity is not known. This specimen comes from a study of beta chain features in type 1 diabetes. Based on CD45RO/CCR7/CD25/CD127/CD95/CD27, CD4+ regulatory, stem cell-like memory, naive and central memory cells were sorted. General study results and limits: Type 1 diabetes patients had VDJ junctions that carried fewer insertions and more deletions. Significant though moderate, a shortening of TCRB CDR3s appeared in all four CD4+ subsets of Type 1 diabetes patients. PCR might favor shorter templates, but any such skew would affect patients and controls equally. Among patients, naive, central memory and Treg TCRB repertoires appeared more similar than among healthy donors.

Reverse transcribing all isolated RNA meant expressed TCRB transcripts were sequenced. TCRdb's table, derived via immunoSEQ multiplex PCR, lists solely in-frame clones and lacks some. The sample yields roughly 340,000 clones, roughly 13% seen once. This CDR3 spans 12 amino acids. V shed 4 bases and J shed 0 bases, with 4 bases lying between them. Germline loops: CDR1 SGHTA, CDR2 FQGNSA. This sequence was found in a woman under 30 with type 1 diabetes. The chain employs TRBV7-2 and TRBJ2-7; no firm D call. Material: naive CD4+ T cells from blood. The CDR3 nucleotides read TGTGCCAGCAGCTCCAACTCCTACGAGCAGTACTTC. Protein product: CASSSNSYEQYF. The complete variable domain, with remaining parts taken from reference TRBV7-2 and TRBJ2-7, reads GAGVSQSPSNKVTEKGKDVELRCDPISGHTALYWYRQSLGQGLEFLIYFQGNSAPDKSGLPSDRFSAERTGGSVSTLTIQRTQQEDSAVYLCASSSNSYEQYFGPGTRLTVT.